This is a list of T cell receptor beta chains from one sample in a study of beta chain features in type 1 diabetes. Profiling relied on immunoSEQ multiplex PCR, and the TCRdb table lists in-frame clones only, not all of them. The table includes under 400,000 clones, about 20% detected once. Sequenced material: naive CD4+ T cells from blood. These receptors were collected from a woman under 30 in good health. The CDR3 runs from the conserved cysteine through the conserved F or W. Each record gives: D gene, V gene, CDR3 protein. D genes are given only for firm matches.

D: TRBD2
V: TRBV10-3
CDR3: CAISEYPSGDYNEQFF

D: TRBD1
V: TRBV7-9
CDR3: CASSLYRGETQYF

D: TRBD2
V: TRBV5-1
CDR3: CASSLLAGKVNNEQFF

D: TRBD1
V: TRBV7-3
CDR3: CASSLWGQGTDTQYF

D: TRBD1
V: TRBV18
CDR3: CASSPRGQGADTEAFF

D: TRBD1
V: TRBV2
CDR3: CASSVSGGKDIQYF

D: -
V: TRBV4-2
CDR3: CASSQDQLRSSYNEQFF

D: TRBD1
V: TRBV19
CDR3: CASSIARWTGQETQYF

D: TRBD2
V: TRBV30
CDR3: CAWGVAGATGEQFF

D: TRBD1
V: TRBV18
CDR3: CASSLGQANEKLFF

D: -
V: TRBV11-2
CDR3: CASSPRWAVEGGANVLTF

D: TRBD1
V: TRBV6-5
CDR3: CASSYSRQGREKLFF

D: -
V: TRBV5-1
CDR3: CASSPFALSTNEKLFF

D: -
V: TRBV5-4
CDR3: CASSSLVNTEAFF

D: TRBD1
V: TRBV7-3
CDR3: CANLRGQDEQYF

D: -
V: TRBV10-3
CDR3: CAISESSGAADTQYF

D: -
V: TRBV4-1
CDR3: CASSQDWRGYSNQPQHF

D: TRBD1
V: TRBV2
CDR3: CASSDGQGTDTQYF

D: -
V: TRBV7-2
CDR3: CASSFQVAFGVKDTQYF

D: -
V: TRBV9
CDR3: CASSVVGPQGHGANVLTF

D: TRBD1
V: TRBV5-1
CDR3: CASSPDRGRVNEQFF

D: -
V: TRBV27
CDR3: CASALHLLGHF

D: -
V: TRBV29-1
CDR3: CSVGAGFAEAFF

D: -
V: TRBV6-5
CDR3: CASSPSLMNTEAFF

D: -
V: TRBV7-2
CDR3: CASSLLGRGEAFF

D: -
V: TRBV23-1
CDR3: CASRCLARPQHF

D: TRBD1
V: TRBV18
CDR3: CASSRTGRNYGYTF

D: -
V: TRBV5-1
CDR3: CASSGSSYNEQFF

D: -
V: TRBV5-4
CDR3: CASSLAVVPDTQYF

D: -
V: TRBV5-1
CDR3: CASSFHGGTEAFF

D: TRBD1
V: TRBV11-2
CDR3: CASSLRQGGYEQYF

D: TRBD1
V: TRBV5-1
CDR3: CASSSGQGYEQYF

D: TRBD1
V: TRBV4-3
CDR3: CASSHLGGTGGNGYTF

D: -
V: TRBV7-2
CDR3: CASSLGRGKTEAFF

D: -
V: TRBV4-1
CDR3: CASSQEQYTEAFF

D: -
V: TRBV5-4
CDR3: CASSIDTYEQYF

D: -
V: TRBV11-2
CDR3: CASSWGGQETQYF